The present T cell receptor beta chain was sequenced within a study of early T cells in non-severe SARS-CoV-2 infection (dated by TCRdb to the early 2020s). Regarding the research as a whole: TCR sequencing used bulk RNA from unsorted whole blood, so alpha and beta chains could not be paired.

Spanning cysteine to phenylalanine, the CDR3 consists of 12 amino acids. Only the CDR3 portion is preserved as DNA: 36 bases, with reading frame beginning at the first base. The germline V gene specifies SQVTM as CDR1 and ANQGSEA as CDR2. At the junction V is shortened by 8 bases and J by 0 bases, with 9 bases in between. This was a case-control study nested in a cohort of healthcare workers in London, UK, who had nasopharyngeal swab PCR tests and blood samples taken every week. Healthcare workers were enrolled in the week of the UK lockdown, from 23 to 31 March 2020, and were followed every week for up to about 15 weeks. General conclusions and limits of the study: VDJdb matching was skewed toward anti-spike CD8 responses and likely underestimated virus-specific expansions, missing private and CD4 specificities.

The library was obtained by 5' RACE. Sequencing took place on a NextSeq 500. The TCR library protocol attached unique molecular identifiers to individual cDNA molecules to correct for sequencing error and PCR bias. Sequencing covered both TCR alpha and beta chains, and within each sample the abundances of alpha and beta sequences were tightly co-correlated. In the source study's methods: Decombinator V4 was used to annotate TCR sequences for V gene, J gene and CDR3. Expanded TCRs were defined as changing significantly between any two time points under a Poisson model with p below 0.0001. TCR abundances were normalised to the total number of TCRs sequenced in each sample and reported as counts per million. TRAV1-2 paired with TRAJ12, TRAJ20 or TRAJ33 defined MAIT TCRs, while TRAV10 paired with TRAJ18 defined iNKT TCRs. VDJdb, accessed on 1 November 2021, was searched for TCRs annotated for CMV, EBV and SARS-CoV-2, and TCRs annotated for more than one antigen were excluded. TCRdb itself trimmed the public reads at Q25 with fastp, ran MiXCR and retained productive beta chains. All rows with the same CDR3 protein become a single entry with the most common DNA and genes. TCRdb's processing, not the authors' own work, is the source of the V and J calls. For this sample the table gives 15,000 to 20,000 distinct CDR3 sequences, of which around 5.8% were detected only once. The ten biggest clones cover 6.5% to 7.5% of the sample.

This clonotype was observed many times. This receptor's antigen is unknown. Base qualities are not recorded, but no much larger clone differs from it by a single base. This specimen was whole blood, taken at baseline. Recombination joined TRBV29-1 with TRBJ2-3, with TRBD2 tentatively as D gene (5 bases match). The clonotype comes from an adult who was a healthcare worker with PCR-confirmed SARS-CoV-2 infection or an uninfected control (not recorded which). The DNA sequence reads TGCAGCTTCGAGGGAAGCACAGATACGCAGTATTTT. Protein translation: CSFEGSTDTQYF.